The 18 T cell receptor beta chains below come from one sample, sequenced in a study of T cells in women clearing cervical HPV infection (dated by TCRdb to the late 2010s). Preparation of the library involved the immunoSEQ multiplex PCR assay. Not all clones reach the TCRdb copy of this immuneACCESS table, which keeps in-frame sequences only. Checked studies attribute under half of the gap to unresolved V genes and leave the rest unexplained. For this sample, the table gives approximately 44,000 clones. 1.2% of the sample comes from the top ten. The sequenced sample consisted of blood buffy coat. All receptors come from a woman aged 18 to 75 with a cervical HPV16 infection that either progressed to CIN3+ or cleared (not recorded which).

Details on this clone: Coverage ceases 3 residues before the CDR3 finishes, and the germline J gene fills in the end. The rearrangement uses TRBV20-1 and TRBJ2-4; 8 nucleotides align to TRBD1. CDR3 length: 14 amino acids. Germline V gives CDR1 DFQATT, CDR2 SNEGSKA (reference sequence). The V gene end was trimmed by 0 bases and the J gene end by 3 bases; junction bases not matched to a gene: 1. CDR3 DNA, as far as it was read: TGCAGTGCTAGAGAAGGGACAGGCAAAAACATT. This gives the protein CSAREGTGKNI. The whole CDR3 protein reads CSAREGTGKNIQYF.

With respect to this clone: The read ends 3 residues shy of where the CDR3 ends; the end is completed using the germline J gene. Different DNA sequences within this sample yield the same CDR3. The gene calls are TRBV7-6 and TRBJ2-3; TRBD1 matches at 8 bases. The V gene end was trimmed by 5 bases and the J gene end by 1 base; junction bases not matched to a gene: 2. Germline V lookup: CDR1 SGHVS, CDR2 FNYEAQ. The CDR3 has 14 amino acids. This CDR3 reads CASSVTGGTDTQYF. The DNA read from the CDR3 is TGTGCCAGCAGCGTGACAGGGGGCACAGATACG.

In terms of frequency, this clone is medium-sized (0.01 to 0.1%). Read coverage stops 3 residues before the CDR3 terminus; the germline J gene supplies the remainder. The gene calls are TRBV5-4 and TRBJ1-4; 10 bases map to TRBD1. Germline CDR1 is SGHNT and CDR2 is YYREEE (reference sequence). V was clipped by 4 bases and J by 5 bases; unmatched bases: 5. The CDR3 runs to 15 residues. The CDR3 loop reads CASSLDRGQNEKLFF. The CDR3 bases that were read are TGTGCCAGCAGCCTAGACAGGGGGCAGAATGAAAAA.

About this clone: Read coverage stops 3 residues before the CDR3 terminus; the germline J gene supplies the remainder. This chain joins TRBV7-2 and TRBJ2-3; 13 bases match TRBD2. The germline CDR1 and CDR2 sequences are SGHTA and FQGNSA. The CDR3 spans 15 residues. The CDR3 reads CASSRLAGGQETQYF. The CDR3 bases that were read are TGTGCCAGCAGCCGACTAGCGGGGGGTCAAGAGACG.

By frequency, this clone registers medium-sized (0.01 to 0.1%). The read ends 3 residues shy of where the CDR3 ends; the end is completed using the germline J gene. The V and J genes are TRBV29-1 and TRBJ2-3, with 7 bases aligning to TRBD1. This CDR3 region has 13 residues. With 8 bases clipped from V and 4 bases from J, the junction kept 9 bases outside the gene matches. Germline V gene data show CDR1 as SQVTM and CDR2 as ANQGSEA. The CDR3 region is CSTLGQSSDTQYF. The CDR3 DNA, read in part, is TGCAGCACCTTGGGACAGAGCTCAGATACG.

Concerning this clone itself: The read gets to within 3 residues of the CDR3 end, and the germline J gene fills in the rest. The rearrangement links TRBV11-2 to TRBJ2-1; 7 positions agree with TRBD2. Per germline, CDR1 SGHAT and CDR2 FQNNGV. The CDR3 consists of 14 residues. Trimming took 3 bases from V and 7 from J; bases not matched to a gene: 6. This CDR3 is CASSFGGWGNEQFF. CDR3 bases read: TGTGCCAGCAGCTTCGGGGGGTGGGGGAATGAG.

In regard to this clone: The sequence runs out 3 residues before the end of the CDR3; the remainder is reconstructed from the germline J gene. The chain has TRBV20-1 and TRBJ2-7; D may be TRBD1 (6 bases). CDR3 length equals 14 residues. V lost 3 bases and J lost 3, with 15 bases in between. Germline loops: CDR1 DFQATT, CDR2 SNEGSKA (reference sequence). CDR3 protein: CSASGPGHNYEQYF. The CDR3 DNA, read in part, is TGCAGTGCTAGTGGCCCGGGACACAACTACGAG.

Note on this clone: The missing CDR3 end, 3 residues past where the read stops, is filled in from the germline J gene. The chain couples TRBV7-3 to TRBJ2-7, with 11 positions matching TRBD1. Germline V gene lookup returns CDR1 SGHTA and CDR2 FQGTGA. CDR3 size: 14 residues. V trimming: 5 bases; J trimming: 3 bases; junction bases outside the gene matches: 3. CDR3 region: CASSPGTGGYEQYF. The DNA read from the CDR3 is TGTGCCAGCAGCCCCGGGACAGGGGGCTACGAG. The entire variable domain, with the rest obtained from reference TRBV7-3 and TRBJ2-7, is as follows: GAGVSQTPSNKVTEKGKYVELRCDPISGHTALYWYRQSLGQGPEFLIYFQGTGAADDSGLPNDRFFAVRPEGSVSTLKIQRTERGDSAVYLCASSPGTGGYEQYFGPGTRLTVT.

As concerns this clone: The sequence runs out 3 residues before the end of the CDR3; the remainder is reconstructed from the germline J gene. The J gene is TRBJ2-2, the V gene TRBV28; tentatively, D is TRBD1 (6 bases). CDR3 size: 13 residues. Germline V gene data show CDR1 as MDHEN and CDR2 as SYDVKM. V lost 10 bases and J 1 base, leaving 10 bases between the germline ends. Partial CDR3 DNA: TGTGCCATCTCGACAGGGAACACCGGGGAG. Its protein is CAISTGNTGE. The CDR3 reads in full as CAISTGNTGELFF. The entire variable domain, with the rest obtained from reference TRBV28 and TRBJ2-2, is as follows: DVKVTQSSRYLVKRTGEKVFLECVQDMDHENMFWYRQDPGLGLRLIYFSYDVKMKEKGDIPEGYSVSREKKERFSLILESASTNQTSMYLCAISTGNTGELFFGEGSRLTVL.

With respect to this clone: The read halts 3 residues ahead of the CDR3 end, with the missing end drawn from the germline J gene. The rearrangement uses TRBV2 and TRBJ1-2; D may be TRBD1 (5 bases). The CDR3 has 15 amino acids. The V end lost 4 bases, the J end lost 5 bases, and 17 bases lay between the germline ends. Germline V gene lookup returns CDR1 SNHLY and CDR2 FYNNEI. Incomplete CDR3 DNA: TGTGCCAGCAGTGCGGAAGGGGTCCCGTTTTATGGC. Protein sequence: CASSAEGVPFYG. The whole CDR3 sequence reads CASSAEGVPFYGYTF.

Worth noting for this clone: The DNA ends 3 residues before the CDR3 does, and the rest of the CDR3 is filled in from the germline J gene. V and J are TRBV2 and TRBJ1-1; no firm D call. Germline V gene lookup returns CDR1 SNHLY and CDR2 FYNNEI. The CDR3 is 14 amino acids. V was clipped by 4 bases and J by 1 base, with 10 bases between them. The CDR3 loop reads CASSVGSGNTEAFF. The CDR3 DNA, read in part, is TGTGCCAGCAGTGTCGGCAGCGGGAACACTGAA.

Concerning this clone itself: The missing CDR3 end, 3 residues past where the read stops, is filled in from the germline J gene. The rearrangement uses TRBV5-1 and TRBJ2-1; 10 nucleotides align to TRBD2. CDR3 length: 16 amino acids. The junction had 6 bases not matched to a gene; V was cut back by 5 bases and J by 1 base. The germline V gene encodes CDR1 SGHRS and CDR2 YFSETQ. The CDR3 loop reads CASRFIAGGSYNEQFF. The covered CDR3 bases are TGCGCCAGCAGGTTCATAGCGGGGGGATCCTACAATGAG. Full variable domain (remainder filled in from reference TRBV5-1 and TRBJ2-1): KAGVTQTPRYLIKTRGQQVTLSCSPISGHRSVSWYQQTPGQGLQFLFEYFSETQRNKGNFPGRFSGRQFSNSRSEMNVSTLELGDSALYLCASRFIAGGSYNEQFFGPGTRLTVL.

This CDR3 is CASLPGQGVNTEAFF. CDR3 bases read: TGTGCCAGCCTTCCGGGACAGGGGGTGAACACTGAA. This chain joins TRBV19 and TRBJ1-1; 11 positions match TRBD1. The read gets to within 3 residues of the CDR3 end, and the germline J gene fills in the rest. Germline trimming cut 9 bases from V and 0 bases from J; bases unmatched to any gene: 6. This CDR3 spans 15 amino acids. In germline, CDR1 is LNHDA, CDR2 SQIVND (reference sequence). Full variable domain (rest looked up from reference TRBV19 and TRBJ1-1): DGGITQSPKYLFRKEGQNVTLSCEQNLNHDAMYWYRQDPGQGLRLIYYSQIVNDFQKGDIAEGYSVSREKKESFPLTVTSAQKNPTAFYLCASLPGQGVNTEAFFGQGTRLTVV.

With regard to this clone: The read comes to an end 3 residues before the CDR3 does, leaving the germline J gene to fill in the end. The rearrangement links TRBV5-8 to TRBJ1-2; 7 bases agree with TRBD1. The CDR3 is 15 amino acids. The J segment lost 0 bases and the V segment lost 3 bases, leaving 5 bases of the junction unmatched. Germline CDR1 SGHTS, CDR2 YDEGEE. The CDR3 bases that were read are TGTGCCAGCAGCTACCAGGGGGTCACTAACTATGGC. Translating it yields CASSYQGVTNYG. The full CDR3 protein reads CASSYQGVTNYGYTF.

Points on this clone: The sequenced fragment ends 3 residues before the CDR3 boundary, so the rest is inferred from the germline J gene. This chain joins TRBV2 and TRBJ2-2, with 11 positions matching TRBD1. The CDR3 totals 14 residues. CDR1 is SNHLY and CDR2 is FYNNEI in the germline V gene. The covered CDR3 bases are TGTGCCAGCAGTGATAGGGACAGGGGGGGAAAG. Translation: CASSDRDRGGK. The whole CDR3 sequence is CASSDRDRGGKLFF.

Remarks on this clone: The CDR3 is cut off 3 residues early in the read; its end comes from the germline J gene. V is TRBV19 and J is TRBJ1-5; perhaps TRBD1 as D (5 bases). V lost 7 bases, J lost 7 bases, and 20 bases lay in between. This CDR3 contains 15 residues. The germline gives CDR1 LNHDA, CDR2 SQIVND (reference sequence). The CDR3 protein is CASTPARGRNQPQHF. The part of the CDR3 DNA that was read is TGTGCCAGTACCCCCGCGAGGGGCAGGAACCAGCCC.

On this clone itself: The read gets to within 3 residues of the CDR3 end, and the germline J gene fills in the rest. The chain joins TRBV7-2 to TRBJ1-2, with unresolved D. Germline V lookup: CDR1 SGHTA, CDR2 FQGNSA. The CDR3 loop spans 10 amino acids. Deletions cut 11 bases from V and 6 bases from J, with 10 bases between. CDR3 bases read: TGTGCCCACACCAGTGATGGC. It translates to CAHTSDG. The CDR3 in its entirety is CAHTSDGYTF.

To note about this clone: The observed sequence ends 3 residues before the CDR3 terminus, with the missing tail filled in from the germline J gene. The chain has TRBV7-2 and TRBJ2-7; 11 bases agree with TRBD2. The CDR3 has 14 amino acids. Germline CDR1 and CDR2: SGHTA and FQGNSA. J was trimmed by 6 bases and V by 1 base; bases with no gene match: 2. The CDR3 loop is CASSLGTSGSEQYF. Partial CDR3 DNA: TGTGCCAGCAGCTTAGGCACTAGCGGGAGCGAG.